This T cell receptor beta chain was found in a study of blood T cell repertoires in COVID-19. Overall study context: From the United States, Italy and Spain came samples of acute and convalescent COVID-19. Sample material is recorded as cDNA or gDNA derived from T cells, B-cell-depleted T cells, or PBMCs.

As processed by the authors: Estimated nucleated cell counts came from reference gene primer amplification. Clones were sequenced by immunoSEQ multiplex PCR, and TCRdb holds only the in-frame ones, with some missing. V, J and clone size reflect that table, while D and trimming were determined from the DNA. The data hold about 380,000 clones, with around 87% observed a single time. Before being deemed recovered, Cohort 3 donors had two negative PCRs, clearance, or symptom resolution. Per germline, CDR1 MNHEY and CDR2 SMNVEV (reference sequence). The CDR3 is made up of 15 amino acids. Between the trimmed V and J ends, which lost 2 bases and 4 bases, there was a span of 12 bases.

The receptor was isolated from a man younger than 40 who had recovered from COVID-19. This sequence joins TRBV27 and TRBJ1-5; D gene uncertain. Specimen: PBMCs or T cells enriched from blood (not recorded which). CDR3 in DNA: TGTGCCAGCAGTTTAATGGGAGCCGGGAATCAGCCCCAGCATTTT. Translating gives CASSLMGAGNQPQHF.